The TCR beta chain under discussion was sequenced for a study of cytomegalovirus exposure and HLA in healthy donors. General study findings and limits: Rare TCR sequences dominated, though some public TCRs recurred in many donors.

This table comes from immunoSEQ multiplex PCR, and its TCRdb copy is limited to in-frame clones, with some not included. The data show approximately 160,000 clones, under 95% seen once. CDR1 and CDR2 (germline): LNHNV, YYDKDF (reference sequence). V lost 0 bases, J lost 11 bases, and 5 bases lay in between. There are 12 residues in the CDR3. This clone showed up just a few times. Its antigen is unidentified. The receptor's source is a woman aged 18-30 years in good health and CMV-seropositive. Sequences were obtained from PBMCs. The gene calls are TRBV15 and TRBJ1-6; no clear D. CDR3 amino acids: CATSRDRAPLHF. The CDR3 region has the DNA TGTGCCACCAGCAGAGATCGGGCACCCCTCCACTTT.